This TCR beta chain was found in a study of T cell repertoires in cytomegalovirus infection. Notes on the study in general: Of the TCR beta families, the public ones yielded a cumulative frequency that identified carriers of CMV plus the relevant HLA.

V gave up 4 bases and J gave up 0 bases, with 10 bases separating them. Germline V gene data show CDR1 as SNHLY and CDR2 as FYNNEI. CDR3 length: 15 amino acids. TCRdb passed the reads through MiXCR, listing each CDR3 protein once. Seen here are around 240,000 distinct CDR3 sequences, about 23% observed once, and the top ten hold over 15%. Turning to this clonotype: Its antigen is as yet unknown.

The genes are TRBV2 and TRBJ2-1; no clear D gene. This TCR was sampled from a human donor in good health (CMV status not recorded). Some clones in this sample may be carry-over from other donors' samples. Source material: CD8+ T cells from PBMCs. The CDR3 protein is CASSAGIRSYNEQFF. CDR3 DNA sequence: TGTGCCAGCAGTGCGGGCATCCGCTCCTACAATGAGCAGTTCTTC.